The 18 T cell receptor beta chains below all came from one sample that was sequenced in a study of cytotoxic CD8 clonotypes in ibrutinib-treated CLL. Using immunoSEQ multiplex PCR, the repertoire was profiled, and TCRdb retains in-frame clones only, with some absent. The table shows roughly 200,000 clones, with roughly 72% occurring only once. Sample: PBMCs, taken after 24 months of ibrutinib treatment. These receptors all come from a human donor with chronic lymphocytic leukemia.

This chain uses TRBV28 with TRBJ1-5; tentative D call: TRBD1 (5 bases). V shed 3 bases and J shed 7 bases, with 13 bases lying between them. CDR3 length equals 14 residues. Germline V gene sequence: CDR1 MDHEN, CDR2 SYDVKM. The CDR3: CASSFPGRRQPQHF. CDR3 nucleotides: TGTGCCAGCAGTTTTCCAGGGAGGAGGCAGCCCCAGCATTTT. The variable domain in full, with the rest retrieved from reference TRBV28 and TRBJ1-5, is DVKVTQSSRYLVKRTGEKVFLECVQDMDHENMFWYRQDPGLGLRLIYFSYDVKMKEKGDIPEGYSVSREKKERFSLILESASTNQTSMYLCASSFPGRRQPQHFGDGTRLSIL.

The chain uses TRBV6-5 and TRBJ2-7; unclear D gene. V lost 2 bases and J lost 1, with 6 bases in between. Germline V gene sequence: CDR1 MNHEY, CDR2 SVGAGI. The CDR3 spans 13 residues. The CDR3 reads CASSYDQSYEQYF. The CDR3 region has the DNA TGTGCCAGCAGTTACGACCAGTCCTACGAGCAGTACTTC.

This chain links TRBV7-9 with TRBJ2-7; a possible D gene is TRBD2 (5 bases). This CDR3 is 14 amino acids long. Between the trimmed V and J ends, which lost 4 bases and 4 bases, there was a span of 14 bases. The germline gives CDR1 SEHNR, CDR2 FQNEAQ (reference sequence). CDR3 DNA: TGTGCCAGCAGCTCACAGCGGAGCAGGTACGAGCAGTACTTC. This gives the protein CASSSQRSRYEQYF.

The table lists this clone with a few counts. V is TRBV7-8 and J is TRBJ1-5, with D unclear. The germline CDR1 and CDR2 sequences are SGHVS and FQNEAQ. Trimming shortened V by 1 base and J by 6 bases, and 7 bases separated the two germline ends. This CDR3 is 13 amino acids long. The CDR3 DNA reads as TGTGCCAGCAGCTTAGATACAAGTCAGCCCCAGCATTTT. The encoded protein is CASSLDTSQPQHF.

The rearrangement joins TRBV5-6 to TRBJ2-1, with a tentative D call TRBD2 (5 bases). Deletions cut 1 base from V and 9 bases from J, with 11 bases between. Germline V lookup: CDR1 SGHDT, CDR2 YYEEEE. The CDR3 loop spans 13 amino acids. DNA for the CDR3: TGTGCCAGCAGCTTGCTCCAGGCGGGTGAGCAGTTCTTC. It specifies CASSLLQAGEQFF.

The chain has TRBV7-3 and TRBJ2-7, with D possibly matching TRBD1 (6 bases). Trimming left V 5 bases short and J 0 bases short, with 20 bases between. This CDR3 has 17 amino acids. Germline V lookup: CDR1 SGHTA, CDR2 FQGTGA. In nucleotides, the CDR3 is TGTGCCAGCAGCCCTCGACTCCCGGGACAAAGCTCCTACGAGCAGTACTTC. It is translated as CASSPRLPGQSSYEQYF.

This chain links TRBV11-1 with TRBJ2-5; no clear D. This CDR3 has 14 amino acids. CDR1 is SGHAT, CDR2 FQDESV, per germline (reference sequence). Trimming took 1 base from V and 0 from J, leaving 6 bases between them. DNA of the CDR3: TGTGCCAGCAGCTTAGTCCCGGACCAAGAGACCCAGTACTTC. Translated, it gives CASSLVPDQETQYF.

This clone was detected a few times. V is TRBV6-6 and J is TRBJ1-1; D is unclear. Germline V CDR1 and CDR2: MNHNY, SVGAGI (reference sequence). V was trimmed by 5 bases and J by 1 base, leaving 8 bases between them. CDR3 size: 13 residues. CDR3 loop: CASSTTRNTEAFF. The CDR3 nucleotides read TGTGCCAGCAGTACGACACGGAACACTGAAGCTTTCTTT.

This clone was seen a single time. The V call is TRBV11-1, the J call TRBJ2-7, with D perhaps matching TRBD1 (6 bases). V was trimmed by 5 bases and J by 0 bases, leaving 11 bases between them. CDR3 length equals 14 residues. Germline V gene sequence: CDR1 SGHAT, CDR2 FQDESV (reference sequence). The CDR3 here is CASSQGRSSYEQYF. The CDR3 bases are TGTGCCAGCAGCCAGGGGCGCAGCTCCTACGAGCAGTACTTC.

V usage is TRBV5-1 and J usage is TRBJ2-3; D is ambiguous. Per the germline V gene, CDR1 is SGHRS and CDR2 is YFSETQ. V shed 4 bases and J shed 0 bases, with 9 bases lying between them. The length of the CDR3 is 14 residues. CDR3 in DNA: TGCGCCAGCAGCGCAACGGATAGCACAGATACGCAGTATTTT. Encoded protein: CASSATDSTDTQYF. Looking up the rest from reference TRBV5-1 and TRBJ2-3 gives the full variable domain: KAGVTQTPRYLIKTRGQQVTLSCSPISGHRSVSWYQQTPGQGLQFLFEYFSETQRNKGNFPGRFSGRQFSNSRSEMNVSTLELGDSALYLCASSATDSTDTQYFGPGTRLTVL.

This clone was seen a few times. The chain carries TRBV7-9 and TRBJ2-1; no clear D. From germline, CDR1 is SEHNR and CDR2 FQNEAQ (reference sequence). The CDR3 spans 14 residues. V lost 1 base, J lost 0 bases, and 4 bases lay in between. Here the CDR3 DNA reads TGTGCCAGCAGCTTAGTTCTCTCCTACAATGAGCAGTTCTTC. It is translated as CASSLVLSYNEQFF.

The gene calls are TRBV30 and TRBJ2-1; D perhaps matches TRBD1 (5 bases). The germline CDR1 and CDR2 sequences are GTSNPN and SVGIG (reference sequence). The CDR3 consists of 12 residues. V dropped 1 base and J dropped 13 bases, with 14 bases sitting between them. The CDR3 here is CAWSDRAGQQFF. For the CDR3, the DNA is TGTGCCTGGAGTGACCGCGCAGGGCAACAGTTCTTC.

The chain is built from TRBV7-9 and TRBJ2-7; D call uncertain. The CDR3 consists of 12 residues. With 5 bases removed from V and 4 bases from J, the gap between germline ends came to 9 bases. The V gene's germline CDR1 is SEHNR and CDR2 FQNEAQ (reference sequence). CDR3 residues: CASSPIGYEQYF. The CDR3 DNA sequence: TGTGCCAGCAGCCCGATCGGGTACGAGCAGTACTTC. The variable domain in full, completed from reference TRBV7-9 and TRBJ2-7, reads DTGVSQNPRHKITKRGQNVTFRCDPISEHNRLYWYRQTLGQGPEFLTYFQNEAQLEKSRLLSDRFSAERPKGSFSTLEIQRTEQGDSAMYLCASSPIGYEQYFGPGTRLTVT.

This chain uses TRBV6-5 with TRBJ2-7; D is uncertain. V was pared by 5 bases and J by 2 bases, with 7 bases between. The CDR3 runs 12 residues. The germline CDR1 and CDR2 sequences are MNHEY and SVGAGI. This CDR3 is CASSDTAYEQYF. CDR3 sequence (DNA): TGTGCCAGCAGTGATACAGCCTACGAGCAGTACTTC.

The V call is TRBV11-2, the J call TRBJ2-3; 14 nucleotides match TRBD2. CDR3 length equals 16 residues. Germline V gives CDR1 SGHAT, CDR2 FQNNGV. V was clipped by 5 bases and J by 0 bases; unmatched bases: 1. The DNA for the CDR3 is TGTGCCAGCAGCGGACTAGCGGGAGGTAGCACAGATACGCAGTATTTT. It yields the protein CASSGLAGGSTDTQYF.

The chain combines TRBV5-4 with TRBJ2-5; D possibly corresponds to TRBD1 (6 bases). Per germline, CDR1 SGHNT and CDR2 YYREEE (reference sequence). This CDR3 has 14 amino acids. Trimming removed 2 bases from V and 5 bases from J, with 13 bases in between. CDR3 sequence reads: CASSLGQTPETQYF. The CDR3 DNA is TGTGCCAGCAGCTTAGGACAGACGCCCGAGACCCAGTACTTC.

CDR3 DNA: TGTGCCAGCAGCCAAGGGGGGATCGCGAACACCGGGGAGCTGTTTTTT. Translated, it gives CASSQGGIANTGELFF. The rearrangement uses TRBV7-6 and TRBJ2-2; either TRBD1 or TRBD2 may fit D (6 bases each). V lost 5 bases, J lost 0 bases, and 13 bases lay in between. This CDR3 spans 16 amino acids. Germline V gene sequence: CDR1 SGHVS, CDR2 FNYEAQ. The whole variable domain, filled in from reference TRBV7-6 and TRBJ2-2, reads GAGVSQSPRYKVTKRGQDVALRCDPISGHVSLYWYRQALGQGPEFLTYFNYEAQQDKSGLPNDRFSAERPEGSISTLTIQRTEQRDSAMYRCASSQGGIANTGELFFGEGSRLTVL.

The V gene is TRBV7-2, the J gene TRBJ2-1; the match to TRBD2 covers 8 bases. Germline trimming cut 1 base from V and 9 bases from J; bases unmatched to any gene: 11. Germline V gene data show CDR1 as SGHTA and CDR2 as FQGNSA. The CDR3 runs to 16 residues. CDR3 sequence reads: CASSLVGTRWGAEQFF. The DNA of the CDR3 is TGTGCCAGCAGCTTAGTAGGGACTAGGTGGGGGGCTGAGCAGTTCTTC.